A selection of T cell receptor beta chains follows, all from one sample in a study of vaccination and CD4 T cells after COVID-19. These TCRs are of unknown antigen specificity. TCRdb re-analysed the PCR reads in MiXCR, keeping a single row per CDR3 protein. The data contain some 1,200 distinct CDR3 sequences, around 16% of them singletons. Material: CD4+ T cells from blood, cultured in vitro. The origin of the receptors is a human donor in good health. Each CDR3 is given with its conserved first and last residue.

v_call cdr3_aa
TRBV6-2/TRBV6-3 CASSYGDRTDTQYF
TRBV5-1 CASSPATLSSYEQYF
TRBV7-8 CASSLLFSGTYNEQFF
TRBV6-1 CASSEADTQYF
TRBV7-9 CASSLGVGGSEAFF
TRBV7-3 CASSLNGGQGTEAFF
TRBV4-2 CASSQQGGGAHTEAFF
TRBV20-1 CSARRGQGFSPLHF
TRBV7-2 CASSPGPPFSGANVLTF
TRBV5-5 CASSLGLAGGSETQYF
TRBV29-1 CSVPPSSIGQGGYGYTF
TRBV5-1 CASSLSSRGTDTQYF
TRBV5-1 CASSLVGISGSYNSPLHF
TRBV28 CASTLQGGDKHDLRPQHF
TRBV19 CASIAGSLGGELFF
TRBV5-1 CASSFARDLADTQYF
TRBV12-5 CASGLDSRSTDTQYF
TRBV3-1 CASSGTGNQGYTF
TRBV30 CAWTGENGETQYF
TRBV7-8 CASSLGAGHQPQHF
TRBV6-1 CASNPLFPATPNTGELFF
TRBV28 CASRMYSPPDEQFF
TRBV2 CASRDRTGYQPQHF
TRBV30 CAWSVSLTAYEQYF
TRBV19 CASSIDANTGNQPQHF
TRBV20-1 CSARSQVGANVLTF
TRBV28 CATRLGRYEQYF
TRBV29-1 CSVSAGGHDTQYF
TRBV11-3 CASSFTETTEAFF
TRBV9 CASSRGLAEHNEQFF
TRBV5-1 CASSRTEENTEAFF
TRBV29-1 CSVPRVRGTGTYGYTF
TRBV11-2 CASSPMRGVYGYTF
TRBV20-1 CSGQYRGLSGANVLTF
TRBV7-9 CASSFGATYDTQYF
TRBV7-3 CASSLDRGKVHEQYF
TRBV28 CASSLGRGSNQPQHF
TRBV5-1 CASSTDGGTIGTEAFF
TRBV9 CASSVRLVVGNTGELFF
TRBV19 CASTTSGNPDTQYF
TRBV7-6 CASSLGAGTSGLEQFF
TRBV5-1 CASSLDGPHGGNTIYF
TRBV7-2 CASSLAPGGWTGELFF
TRBV4-1 CASSQEPRSSYNEQFF
TRBV2 CASNPGGHYNEQFF